The 26 T cell receptor beta chains below come from one sample, sequenced in a study of cytomegalovirus exposure and HLA in healthy donors. Primers included in the PCR were 60 Vbeta and 13 Jbeta primers. Measured with immunoSEQ multiplex PCR; TCRdb has only the in-frame clones, and not every one. The data show some 76,000 clones, approximately 81% seen once. The source material was PBMCs. These receptors originate from a woman aged 40 to 50 in good health and CMV-seropositive.

The gene calls are TRBV19 and TRBJ2-4; the match to TRBD1 covers 8 bases. The CDR3 extends over 17 amino acids. Germline loops: CDR1 LNHDA, CDR2 SQIVND (reference sequence). The V segment lost 3 bases and the J segment 1 base; nucleotides outside the gene matches: 8. The CDR3 reads CASSISDRAGAKNIQYF. For the CDR3, the DNA is TGTGCCAGTAGTATTTCGGACAGGGCTGGGGCCAAAAACATTCAGTACTTC.

The rearrangement joins TRBV10-2 to TRBJ2-7; 13 bases line up with TRBD2. The V segment lost 6 bases and the J segment 7 bases; nucleotides outside the gene matches: 3. This CDR3 is 13 amino acids long. From germline, CDR1 is WSHSY and CDR2 SAAADI. CDR3: CASRLAGGPEQYF. CDR3 DNA: TGCGCCAGCAGACTAGCGGGGGGGCCTGAGCAGTACTTC.

J is TRBJ1-5 and V is TRBV10-3, with D possibly being TRBD1 (6 bases). V lost 6 bases and J 4 bases, leaving 13 bases between the germline ends. This CDR3 is 14 amino acids long. The V gene's germline CDR1 is ENHRY and CDR2 SYGVKD. The CDR3 sequence is CAISPGGQNQPQHF. As DNA, the CDR3 is TGTGCCATCAGCCCTGGTGGACAGAATCAGCCCCAGCATTTT.

The chain has TRBV6-5 and TRBJ2-7; 7 positions match TRBD1. Germline-derived CDR1 and CDR2 are MNHEY and SVGAGI. There are 14 residues in the CDR3. With 5 bases clipped from V and 4 bases from J, the junction kept 8 bases outside the gene matches. The CDR3 loop reads CASSKGTAKYEQYF. The DNA for the CDR3 is TGTGCCAGCAGTAAAGGGACAGCAAAGTACGAGCAGTACTTC.

The chain is built from TRBV5-6 and TRBJ1-4, with TRBD1 identical over 9 bases. CDR1 and CDR2 (germline): SGHDT, YYEEEE. Trimming at V came to 3 bases and at J to 3 bases, leaving 6 bases not matched to a gene. This CDR3 has 16 amino acids. This chain's CDR3 is CASSSPRQGANEKLFF. CDR3 DNA sequence: TGTGCCAGCAGCTCCCCCCGACAGGGGGCTAATGAAAAACTGTTTTTT.

The V call is TRBV11-2, the J call TRBJ1-2, with TRBD1 matching 7 bases. The CDR3 totals 17 residues. Unmatched junction bases numbered 14, after V lost 0 bases and J lost 7 bases. Germline CDR1 is SGHAT and CDR2 is FQNNGV. CDR3 bases: TGTGCCAGCAGCTTAGAGACAGGGTCGGCCGGCCTCTCTGGCTACACCTTC. This codes for CASSLETGSAGLSGYTF.

The chain uses TRBV28 and TRBJ1-5; D ambiguous. The CDR3 has 12 amino acids. Germline V CDR1 and CDR2: MDHEN, SYDVKM. V gave up 1 base and J gave up 7 bases, with 5 bases separating them. The CDR3 loop is CASSLSEQPQHF. CDR3 bases: TGTGCCAGCAGTTTATCAGAACAGCCCCAGCATTTT.

V and J are TRBV7-8 and TRBJ1-1; no reliable D call. Trimming removed 5 bases at V and 7 bases at J, with 17 bases between. The CDR3 consists of 14 residues. Germline CDR1 SGHVS, CDR2 FQNEAQ. Written as DNA, the CDR3 is TGTGCCAGCAGCCCGAGCGTAGTGGATGATGAAGCTTTCTTT. Its protein is CASSPSVVDDEAFF. Based on the CDR3 plus reference TRBV7-8 and TRBJ1-1, the full variable domain is GAGVSQSPRYKVAKRGQDVALRCDPISGHVSLFWYQQALGQGPEFLTYFQNEAQLDKSGLPSDRFFAERPEGSVSTLKIQRTQQEDSAVYLCASSPSVVDDEAFFGQGTRLTVV.

The genes are TRBV28 and TRBJ1-6; 9 bases match TRBD1. Germline V lookup: CDR1 MDHEN, CDR2 SYDVKM. CDR3 length: 17 amino acids. V trimming: 6 bases; J trimming: 10 bases; junction bases outside the gene matches: 16. CDR3 sequence (DNA): TGTGCCAGCAGCCCCCCCCTGACGACAGGGGGTACGTCACCCCTCCACTTT. Translated: CASSPPLTTGGTSPLHF.

The V and J genes are TRBV7-9 and TRBJ1-2; D may be TRBD1 (5 bases). The V end was cut by 1 base, the J end by 2 bases, with 11 bases between. The CDR3 is 15 amino acids. CDR1 and CDR2 from the germline V gene are SEHNR and FQNEAQ (reference sequence). Written as DNA, the CDR3 is TGTGCCAGCAGCTTAGAAGGGGTGCCAAACTATGGCTACACCTTC. Encoded protein: CASSLEGVPNYGYTF.

As regards this clone: The junction does not match germline at one end; this may be a read error. The chain links TRBV28 to TRBJ2-7; the match to TRBD1 covers 7 bases. The CDR3 sequence is 15 residues long. CDR1 is MDHEN and CDR2 is SYDVKM in the germline V gene. This CDR3 is CASSYTGTASYGQYF. The CDR3 DNA reads as TGTGCCAGCAGTTATACCGGGACAGCCTCCTACGGGCAGTACTTC.

This clone was observed a few times. This chain uses TRBV27 with TRBJ2-7, with D uncertain. Trimming removed 8 bases from V and 0 bases from J, with 17 bases in between. In germline, CDR1 is MNHEY, CDR2 SMNVEV (reference sequence). The CDR3 length is 15 residues. This chain's CDR3 is CASRTRVVISYEQYF. The DNA for the CDR3 is TGTGCCAGCCGAACTCGGGTCGTTATCTCCTACGAGCAGTACTTC.

The gene calls are TRBV7-6 and TRBJ2-7; 8 bases align to TRBD1. The V and J ends lost 4 bases and 5 bases, in that order; junction bases with no gene match: 4. There are 13 residues in the CDR3. Germline lookup yields CDR1 SGHVS and CDR2 FNYEAQ. CDR3 amino acids: CASSSGQGHEQYF. Written as DNA, the CDR3 is TGTGCCAGCAGCTCCGGACAGGGCCACGAGCAGTACTTC. The complete variable domain, with remaining parts taken from reference TRBV7-6 and TRBJ2-7, reads GAGVSQSPRYKVTKRGQDVALRCDPISGHVSLYWYRQALGQGPEFLTYFNYEAQQDKSGLPNDRFSAERPEGSISTLTIQRTEQRDSAMYRCASSSGQGHEQYFGPGTRLTVT.

The chain has TRBV28 and TRBJ2-7; 11 bases fit TRBD2. There are 16 residues in the CDR3. Germline V gene data show CDR1 as MDHEN and CDR2 as SYDVKM. Trimming took 0 bases from V and 0 from J; bases not matched to a gene: 1. The CDR3 DNA follows: TGTGCCAGCAGTTTATGGGGGACTAGCGGCTCCTACGAGCAGTACTTC. Amino acid sequence: CASSLWGTSGSYEQYF.

The chain has TRBV9 and TRBJ2-2, with 14 nucleotides matching TRBD2. The germline gives CDR1 SGDLS, CDR2 YYNGEE. The CDR3 sequence is 19 residues long. V trimming: 3 bases; J trimming: 4 bases; junction bases outside the gene matches: 11. The CDR3 spells CASSAGLAGGRKTTGELFF. The DNA of the CDR3 is TGTGCCAGCAGCGCCGGACTAGCGGGGGGCCGAAAGACCACCGGGGAGCTGTTTTTT.

J is TRBJ2-1 and V is TRBV6-6; 8 bases are shared with TRBD1. CDR1 MNHNY and CDR2 SVGAGI come from the germline V gene (reference sequence). V shed 7 bases, J shed 3 bases, and the junction held 5 bases outside the gene matches. The CDR3 is 14 amino acids. The CDR3 nucleotides read TGTGCCAGCATCGCCGGGACAGGCTACAATGAGCAGTTCTTC. Translation: CASIAGTGYNEQFF.

This clone came up once. The V gene is TRBV28, the J gene TRBJ1-2, with D maybe TRBD1 (6 bases). Germline loops: CDR1 MDHEN, CDR2 SYDVKM. Trimming stripped 5 bases from V and 3 bases from J, with 10 bases between. The CDR3 has 13 residues. Written as DNA, the CDR3 is TGTGCCAGCAGTCTGGACAGCCACTATGGCTACACCTTC. It specifies CASSLDSHYGYTF.

The chain joins TRBV5-1 to TRBJ2-5; 7 bases are a match to TRBD1. The CDR3 is 14 amino acids. Germline V lookup: CDR1 SGHRS, CDR2 YFSETQ. V was pared by 0 bases and J by 5 bases, with 4 bases of the junction left unmatched. CDR3 sequence: CASSLGQGYETQYF. DNA of the CDR3: TGCGCCAGCAGCTTGGGACAGGGATACGAGACCCAGTACTTC.

CDR3 sequence reads: CASSVVSNEKLFF. The CDR3 coding sequence is TGTGCCAGCAGCGTAGTTAGTAATGAAAAACTGTTTTTT. This rearrangement joins TRBV9 to TRBJ1-4; D call uncertain. The CDR3 has 13 residues. In germline, CDR1 is SGDLS, CDR2 YYNGEE. Trimming removed 0 bases at V and 4 bases at J, with 4 bases between.

Comments on this clone: The junction does not match germline at one end; this may be a read error. The chain couples TRBV5-1 to TRBJ1-6, with TRBD1 matching 9 bases. Per germline, CDR1 SGHRS and CDR2 YFSETQ. This CDR3 region has 16 residues. CDR3 protein: CASTLIGTGGASPLHF. In nucleotides, the CDR3 is TGCGCCAGCACCTTGATAGGTACAGGGGGCGCTTCACCCCTCCACTTT.

Only a few counts were recorded for this clone. The chain couples TRBV1 to TRBJ1-1; the D call of TRBD1 is as the table states it, not checked on the DNA. TRBV1 is assigned pseudogene status. The CDR3 runs 16 residues. CDR3 in amino acids: CTSSQPDSDLNTEAFF. The CDR3, as DNA: TGCACCAGCAGCCAACCCGACAGCGACTTGAACACTGAAGCTTTCTTT.

This chain joins TRBV28 and TRBJ1-2, with 10 bases aligning to TRBD1. The V gene's germline CDR1 is MDHEN and CDR2 SYDVKM. The CDR3 extends over 13 amino acids. With V trimmed by 7 bases and J by 8 bases, 7 bases remained unmatched. The CDR3 reads CASIRQGARGYTF. The CDR3 DNA sequence: TGTGCCAGCATAAGACAGGGGGCAAGGGGCTACACCTTC.

The V gene is TRBV7-2, the J gene TRBJ1-5; D is perhaps TRBD1 (6 bases). The V gene's germline CDR1 is SGHTA and CDR2 FQGNSA. This CDR3 has 15 residues. Trimming left V 5 bases short and J 9 bases short, with 20 bases between. The CDR3 region is CASSDLGRGEGPQHF. The CDR3 region has the DNA TGTGCCAGCAGCGACCTGGGCAGGGGTGAAGGGCCCCAGCATTTT.

The chain recombines TRBV14 with TRBJ1-6; TRBD1 matches 7 bases. Trimming cost V 0 bases and J 10 bases; bases outside gene matches: 6. The CDR3 is 15 amino acids. Per germline, CDR1 SGHDN and CDR2 FVKESK. The CDR3 nucleotides read TGTGCCAGCAGCCAAGAGGAGGGGGCTCGGTCACCCCTCCACTTT. Amino acids: CASSQEEGARSPLHF.

The V gene is TRBV30, the J gene TRBJ1-3; D is uncertain. V shed 4 bases and J shed 3 bases, with 16 bases lying between them. Germline-derived CDR1 and CDR2 are GTSNPN and SVGIG (reference sequence). The CDR3 extends over 15 amino acids. The CDR3 reads CAWTVVPGFGNTIYF. DNA of the CDR3: TGTGCCTGGACCGTGGTCCCGGGGTTTGGAAACACCATATATTTT.

The chain links TRBV19 to TRBJ1-1; the D gene is possibly TRBD1 (6 bases). The germline V and J ends were trimmed by 0 bases and 0 bases, with 11 bases remaining between them. The germline gives CDR1 LNHDA, CDR2 SQIVND (reference sequence). CDR3 length: 16 amino acids. The CDR3 DNA reads as TGTGCCAGTAGTATAGACTCGACAGGCTTGAACACTGAAGCTTTCTTT. Amino acids: CASSIDSTGLNTEAFF.